This T cell receptor (beta chain) was identified in a study of blood T cells in healthy people across ages. With 3 bases clipped from V and 7 bases from J, the junction kept 5 bases outside the gene matches. The CDR3 totals 15 residues. In germline, CDR1 is SGDLS, CDR2 YYNGEE. Only a few counts were recorded for this clonotype. Primers used in a second PCR of roughly 6 to 11 cycles were a sample-barcoded 5' primer and a J-beta primer mix. Each cDNA molecule was tagged by a template-switch adaptor with 12 random nucleotides. MiXCR was run by TCRdb on the 5' RACE reads, yielding one entry per CDR3 protein. In the table there are about 640,000 distinct CDR3 sequences, under 70% of which are singletons. Samples each yielded at least 6 micrograms of total RNA.

The source is a man in his fifties or sixties in good health. Source material: blood. V usage is TRBV9 and J usage is TRBJ1-6; 9 bases are shared with TRBD1. The CDR3 nucleotides read TGTGCCAGCAGCGAGCGACAGGGGGTAAATTCACCCCTCCACTTT. Translating it yields CASSERQGVNSPLHF.